In its sample, the clone carrying this T cell receptor (beta chain) was seen a few times. No antigen is known for it. The junction departs from the called germline gene at one end, perhaps through a read error. The CDR3 is 14 residues long. Germline assignment: CDR1 SGHKS and CDR2 YYEKEE (reference sequence). This sample was taken from a study of blood T cells in healthy people across ages. At the level of the study: When template switching was applied, about one barcoded beta molecule was captured per two T cells.

With a J-beta primer mix and a sample-barcoded 5' primer, a second PCR ran about 7 to 12 cycles. TCRdb redid the calling of the 5' RACE reads with MiXCR, one entry per CDR3 protein. The sample lists approximately 960,000 distinct CDR3 sequences, 25% to 30% occurring once. General observations from the study: Researchers said unsorted PBMCs prevented a conclusive naive versus antigen-experienced comparison. Considered underestimates were the diversity estimates obtained from one million T cells. The study lacked donor CMV status, which possibly confounded expanded clonotype changes.

The sample was also linked to a second study, of T cells of mothers and their children.

The material sequenced was blood. The chain combines TRBV5-5 with TRBJ2-3; no definite D call. The receptor was derived from a woman between 40 and 55 years old in good health. CDR3 sequence: CASSLGFDTDAQYF. CDR3 bases: TGTGCCAGCAGCTTGGGCTTTGACACAGATGCGCAGTATTTT.